This TCR beta chain derives from a study of human T cells and chemical hapten exposure. Indicated time point: patch test 2, 6 weeks after DPC sensitization. Treatment of the sample: therapeutic diphenylcyclopropenone sensitization with weekly scalp DPC. The table lists this clonotype with many counts. TCRdb ran MiXCR on the RACE reads and lists one entry per CDR3 protein. The table has 84,000 or so distinct CDR3 sequences, 10% seen once; the top ten hold about 2.3%. The clonotype was recovered from a woman in her 30s with alopecia areata. Some clones in this sample may be carry-over from other donors' samples. The sample here was whole blood, taken in connection with sensitization to the hapten diphenylcyclopropenone (DPC).

In DNA, the CDR3 is TGTGCCTGGAAAGGGAGCACAGATACGCAGTATTTT. Translating it yields CAWKGSTDTQYF. The rearrangement joins TRBV30 to TRBJ2-3; D not certain. V was pared by 4 bases and J by 0 bases, with 5 bases between. This CDR3 is 12 amino acids long. The V gene's germline CDR1 is GTSNPN and CDR2 SVGIG (reference sequence). Together with reference TRBV30 and TRBJ2-3, the CDR3 gives the full variable domain: SQTIHQWPATLVQPVGSPLSLECTVEGTSNPNLYWYRQAAGRGLQLLFYSVGIGQISSEVPQNLSASRPQDRQFILSSKKLLLSDSGFYLCAWKGSTDTQYFGPGTRLTVL.